The clone carrying this T cell receptor (beta chain) was recorded at least ten times. RNA served as the template for amplifying TCR beta CDR3 regions. HTBI primers primed a first-round RT-PCR, and a second-round multiplex PCR followed. TCRdb independently ran MiXCR on the multiplex PCR reads; one entry per CDR3 protein. The sample includes a few hundred thousand distinct CDR3 sequences, less than 20% seen only once; the top ten take 7%. The entry originates in a study of Graves' ophthalmopathy and Graves' hyperthyroidism. What was sequenced was peripheral blood. This sequence was found in a woman between 18 and 29 years old with stable Graves' hyperthyroidism.

The CDR3 DNA reads TGCGCCAGCAGTGAGGGCAGGGGAACGGAGACCCAGTACTTC. It is translated as CASSEGRGTETQYF. This chain uses TRBV10-1 with TRBJ2-5, with D maybe TRBD1 (6 bases). This CDR3 spans 14 amino acids. Per the germline V gene, CDR1 is WNHNN and CDR2 is SYGVQD (reference sequence). Trimming stripped 2 bases from V and 5 bases from J, with 12 bases between.